This TCR beta chain was sequenced in a study of cytomegalovirus exposure and HLA in healthy donors. As for the study in general: As released early, the data held 75 million to 90 million unique TCRs from HLA-typed donors.

As for this clone: Its antigen is currently unknown.

Findings and limits, study-wide: Under in vitro conditions, three CMV-associated chains were confirmed as specific for CMV antigens.

PCR employed 60 Vbeta and 13 Jbeta primers. Profiling relied on immunoSEQ multiplex PCR, and the TCRdb table lists in-frame clones only, not all of them. The sample carries under 200,000 clones, roughly 70% recorded once. At sampling all donors were nominally healthy, likely with unrecorded immune exposures. The specimen sequenced was PBMCs. The TCR comes from a woman in her 40s in good health and CMV-seropositive.

CDR3 bases: TGCGCCAGCAGCTCATACCCAGCGGGAAAACAAGAGACCCAGTACTTC. Amino acid sequence: CASSSYPAGKQETQYF. This chain uses TRBV5-1 with TRBJ2-5, with TRBD2 matching over 7 bases. This CDR3 comprises 16 residues. Germline V lookup: CDR1 SGHRS, CDR2 YFSETQ. V gave up 3 bases and J gave up 2 bases; unmatched junction bases: 10.